Below are 5 T cell receptor beta chains sequenced from a single sample in a study of cytomegalovirus exposure and HLA in healthy donors. The PCR had 60 Vbeta and 13 Jbeta primers. The method was immunoSEQ multiplex PCR; TCRdb's version includes in-frame clones alone and lacks a portion of them. The sample yields under 200,000 clones, around 83% seen once. Sequencing used PBMCs. All receptors come from a man younger than 40 in good health and CMV-seropositive.

The rearrangement uses TRBV5-1 and TRBJ2-5; 7 bases line up with TRBD1. Germline values: CDR1 SGHRS, CDR2 YFSETQ. The CDR3 contains 14 residues. The trim removed 2 bases at V and 4 bases at J, leaving 5 bases unmatched. The CDR3 loop reads CASSFLTGLETQYF. The CDR3 nucleotides are TGCGCCAGCAGCTTTCTGACAGGGTTAGAGACCCAGTACTTC.

J is TRBJ1-2 and V is TRBV7-9, with TRBD1 as a possible D gene (6 bases). V was shortened by 3 bases and J by 5 bases, with 10 bases between the two germline ends. The CDR3 runs 13 residues. Germline CDR1 reads SEHNR; CDR2 reads FQNEAQ (reference sequence). The CDR3 region is CASSFGDTYGYTF. The DNA for the CDR3 is TGTGCCAGCAGCTTCGGGGACACATATGGCTACACCTTC.

The J gene is TRBJ2-2, the V gene TRBV4-3; TRBD2 matches 16 bases. This CDR3 comprises 17 residues. Germline-derived CDR1 and CDR2 are LGHNA and YSLEER. The V and J ends lost 2 bases and 6 bases, in that order; junction bases with no gene match: 3. CDR3 protein: CASSQSGTSGRAGELFF. DNA of the CDR3: TGCGCCAGCAGCCAAAGTGGGACTAGCGGGAGGGCCGGGGAGCTGTTTTTT.

Only one count was recorded for this clone. J is TRBJ2-5 and V is TRBV5-6; D perhaps matches TRBD2 (5 bases). CDR1 and CDR2 (germline): SGHDT, YYEEEE. The CDR3 covers 19 residues. Trimming cost V 4 bases and J 5 bases, with 30 bases left between them. CDR3 protein: CASSGREGQESLRVETQYF. Written as DNA, the CDR3 is TGTGCCAGCAGCGGAAGAGAGGGCCAGGAATCCCTACGGGTGGAGACCCAGTACTTC.

The J gene is TRBJ2-7, the V gene TRBV2, with 10 positions matching TRBD1. V dropped 6 bases and J dropped 5; count of bases not matched to a gene: 4. Germline values: CDR1 SNHLY, CDR2 FYNNEI. The CDR3 extends over 13 amino acids. The CDR3 DNA sequence: TGTGCCAGCAGCCGGGACAGGGGCCACGAGCAGTACGTC. Its translation: CASSRDRGHEQYV.